This T cell receptor beta chain was recovered during a study of OX40 agonist ivuxolimab in advanced cancers. Across the study: An agonistic anti-OX40 (CD134) antibody, ivuxolimab, was used to treat the patients.

This CDR3 spans 15 amino acids. CDR1 and CDR2 from the germline V gene are SGHTA and FQGTGA. The V gene end was trimmed by 5 bases and the J gene end by 7 bases; junction bases not matched to a gene: 9. Study results and limitations: At 0.1 to 3.0 mg/kg and by week 6, CD4+ and CD8+ T cells in the blood had expanded clonally. Expanded clones tended on average to be more numerous among CD8+ T cells than CD4+. Compared with others, partial responders at 0.1-3.0 mg/kg displayed clonal expansion among the lowest.

In the case of this clone: Its target is not known.

This table comes from immunoSEQ multiplex PCR, and its TCRdb copy is limited to in-frame clones, with some not included. Among about 73,000 clones listed, roughly 88% were seen once. Sample: CD4+ or CD8+ T cells sorted from blood, taken in a trial of the OX40 agonist ivuxolimab. This clonotype originated in an adult with an advanced solid tumor such as melanoma, head and neck, liver or kidney cancer. V usage is TRBV7-3 and J usage is TRBJ2-7, with 12 positions matching TRBD2. CDR3 in amino acids: CASSPLAGGPVEQYF. CDR3 DNA sequence: TGTGCCAGCAGCCCACTAGCGGGGGGCCCGGTGGAGCAGTACTTC.